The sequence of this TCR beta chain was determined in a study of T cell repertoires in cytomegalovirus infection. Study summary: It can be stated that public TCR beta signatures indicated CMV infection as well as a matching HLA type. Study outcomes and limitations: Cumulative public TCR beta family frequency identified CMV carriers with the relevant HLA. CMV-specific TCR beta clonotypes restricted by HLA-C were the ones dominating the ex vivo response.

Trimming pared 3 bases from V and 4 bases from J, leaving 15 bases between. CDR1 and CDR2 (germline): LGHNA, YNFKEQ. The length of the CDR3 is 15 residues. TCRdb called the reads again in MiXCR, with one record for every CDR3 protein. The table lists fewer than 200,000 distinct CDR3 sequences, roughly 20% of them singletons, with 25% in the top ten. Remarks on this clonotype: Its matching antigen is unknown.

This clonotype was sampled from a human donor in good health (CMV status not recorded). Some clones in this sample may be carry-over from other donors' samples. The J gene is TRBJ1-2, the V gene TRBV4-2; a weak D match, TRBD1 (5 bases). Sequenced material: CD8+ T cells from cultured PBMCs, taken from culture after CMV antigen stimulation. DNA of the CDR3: TGTGCCAGCAGCCATTTGCCAGGGCGTTTCTATGGCTACACCTTC. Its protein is CASSHLPGRFYGYTF.